What follows is one T cell receptor (beta chain) and its context. V was pared by 3 bases and J by 7 bases, with 6 bases of the junction left unmatched. The CDR3 is 15 residues long. In germline, CDR1 is MNHEY, CDR2 SVGAGI. The assay was immunoSEQ multiplex PCR, and TCRdb's table has in-frame clones only and misses some. Of roughly 80,000 clones listed, around 86% were seen once; the top ten hold around 1.9%. This specimen belongs to a study of blood T cell repertoires in COVID-19. In the study overall: Nucleic acid was either cDNA or gDNA, and it came from T cells, B-cell-depleted T cells, or PBMCs.

The receptor was derived from a woman between 55 and 75 years old with acute or convalescent COVID-19. Sequencing was done on a sample of peripheral blood. V gene TRBV6-5 combines with J gene TRBJ2-2; 9 bases map to TRBD1. The DNA for the CDR3 is TGTGCCAGCAGTTATACCACAGGGGGCGTCGGGGAGCTGTTTTTT. Translating gives CASSYTTGGVGELFF.